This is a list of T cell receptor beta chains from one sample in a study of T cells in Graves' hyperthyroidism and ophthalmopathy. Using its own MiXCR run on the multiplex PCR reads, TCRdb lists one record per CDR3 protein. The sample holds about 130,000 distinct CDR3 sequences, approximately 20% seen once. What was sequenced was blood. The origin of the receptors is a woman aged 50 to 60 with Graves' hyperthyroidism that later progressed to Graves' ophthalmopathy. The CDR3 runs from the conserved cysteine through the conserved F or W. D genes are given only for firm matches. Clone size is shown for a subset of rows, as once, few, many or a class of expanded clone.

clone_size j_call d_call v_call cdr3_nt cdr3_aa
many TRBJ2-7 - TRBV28 TGTGCCAGCATATCGGGGTTCGAGCAGTACTTC CASISGFEQYF
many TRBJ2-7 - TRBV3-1 TGTGCCAGCAGCCAATCCTACGAGCAGTACTTC CASSQSYEQYF
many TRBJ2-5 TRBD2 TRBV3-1 TGTGCCAGCAGCCGCCGACTAGCGGGAGGAGAGACCCAGTACTTC CASSRRLAGGETQYF
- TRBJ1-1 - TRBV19 TGTGCCAGTAGTATAAGGGGTTTGAGCACTGAAGCTTTCTTT CASSIRGLSTEAFF
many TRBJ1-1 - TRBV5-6 TGTGCCAGCAGCTTGTATCGGCGAGGGAACACTGAAGCTTTCTTT CASSLYRRGNTEAFF
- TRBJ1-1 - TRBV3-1 TGTGCCAGCAGCCAAGTCAGAAACACTGAAGCTTTCTTT CASSQVRNTEAFF
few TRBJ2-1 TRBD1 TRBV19 TGTGCCAGTAGTATAGGACAGGGGGGTAAAAAGCAGTTCTTC CASSIGQGGKKQFF
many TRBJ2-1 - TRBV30 TGTGCCTGGAGTAAGGCCAGGGTGAACAATGAGCAGTTCTTC CAWSKARVNNEQFF
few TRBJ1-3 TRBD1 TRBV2 TGTGCCAGCCGAGGGGGCTCAGGAGGAAACACCATATATTTT CASRGGSGGNTIYF
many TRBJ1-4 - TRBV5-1 TGCGCCAGCAGTAGGACAGATGAAAAACTGTTTTTT CASSRTDEKLFF
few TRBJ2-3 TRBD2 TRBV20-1 TGCAGTGCTAAACTAGCGTTTAGCACAGATACGCAGTATTTT CSAKLAFSTDTQYF
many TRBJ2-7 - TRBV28 TGTGCCAGCAGTCAACCTAGCTGGGCCTACGAGCAGTACTTC CASSQPSWAYEQYF
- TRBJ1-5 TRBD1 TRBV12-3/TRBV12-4 TGTGCCAGCAGAGTCAGGGGGCGAAGTCAGCCCCAGCATTTT CASRVRGRSQPQHF
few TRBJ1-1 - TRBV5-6 TGTGCCAGCAGCTTTGGGGAGAGAGCTTTCTTT CASSFGERAFF
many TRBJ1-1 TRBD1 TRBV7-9 TGTGCCAGCAGCTTAGTGACAGGGGGAACTGAAGCTTTCTTT CASSLVTGGTEAFF
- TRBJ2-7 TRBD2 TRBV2 TGTGCCAGCAGGGATCTTTGGATAGCGGGAAAGTACGAGCAGTACTTC CASRDLWIAGKYEQYF
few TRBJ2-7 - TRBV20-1 TGCAGTGCTAGAGAGGGAACAGCTCGCGACGTGGGACGCGGAGGGGAGCAGTACTTC CSAREGTARDVGRGGEQYF
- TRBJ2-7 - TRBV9 TGTGCCAGCAGCGTAGGGTCTAGCCCCTACGAGCAGTACTTC CASSVGSSPYEQYF